This record covers a single T cell receptor beta chain. As yet, its antigen is unknown. CDR3 size: 16 residues. Clones were sequenced by immunoSEQ multiplex PCR, and TCRdb holds only the in-frame ones, with some missing. The sample lists approximately 170,000 clones, around 88% seen once, with under 14% in the top ten. These data are taken from a study of T cell responses to AZD1222 COVID-19 vaccine. The study's findings and limits: Possibly, clonal diversity was underestimated; donors were largely white British and included more females.

This TCR was sampled from an adult who received the AZD1222 COVID-19 vaccine. This specimen was peripheral blood, taken 28 days after the second AZD1222 dose. The V gene is TRBV21-1, the J gene TRBJ2-1. TRBV21-1 is designated a pseudogene. The CDR3 DNA sequence: TGTGCCAGCAGCAAAGAGGGGGCTAGCGGTTACAATGAGCAGTTCTTC. As protein: CASSKEGASGYNEQFF.